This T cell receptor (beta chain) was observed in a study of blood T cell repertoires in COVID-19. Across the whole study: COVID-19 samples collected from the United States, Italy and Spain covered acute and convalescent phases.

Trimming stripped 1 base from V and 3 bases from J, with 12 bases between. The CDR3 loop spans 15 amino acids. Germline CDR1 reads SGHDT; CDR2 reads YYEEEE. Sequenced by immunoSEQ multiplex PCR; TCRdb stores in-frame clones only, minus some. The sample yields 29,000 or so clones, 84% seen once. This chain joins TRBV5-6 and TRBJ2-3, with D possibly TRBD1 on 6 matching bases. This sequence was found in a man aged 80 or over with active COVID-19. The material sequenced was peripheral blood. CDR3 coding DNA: TGTGCCAGCAGCTTGAAAGGGGGTTGGACAGATACGCAGTATTTT. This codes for CASSLKGGWTDTQYF.